Listed below are T cell receptor beta chains from one sample, sequenced in a study of T cells in Graves' hyperthyroidism and ophthalmopathy. TCRdb passed the multiplex PCR reads through MiXCR, listing each CDR3 protein once. Of under 400,000 distinct CDR3 sequences listed, approximately 25% are singletons. The sequenced sample consisted of blood. These receptors were taken from a man aged 50-60 years with Graves' hyperthyroidism. Both conserved end residues are part of each CDR3. D genes are given only for firm matches. Size values are once, few and many counts, or a class for expanded clones, and some rows have none.

TGTGCCAGTAGTATTAGTGCAGGGAGGGATAGCAATCAGCCCCAGCATTTT	CASSISAGRDSNQPQHF	.	17	TRBJ1-5	TRBV19	few
TGTGCTAGCAGCCGGGTCTACAGCACAGATACGCAGTATTTT	CASSRVYSTDTQYF	.	14	TRBJ2-3	TRBV7-7	.
TGCGCCAGCAGCTTCTGGGGGGAGGAAACCTACAATGAGCAGTTCTTC	CASSFWGEETYNEQFF	.	16	TRBJ2-1	TRBV5-1	few
TGCGCCAGCATCCCCGGGGGGGGAATATACAATGAGCAGTTCTTC	CASIPGGGIYNEQFF	TRBD2	15	TRBJ2-1	TRBV5-1	few
TGTGCCAGCAGCTCCACTAGCGGGCCCTCCTACGAGCAGTACTTC	CASSSTSGPSYEQYF	TRBD2	15	TRBJ2-7	TRBV7-9	many
TGCAGTGCTAGCTCGCGCCAAAGCCCCTACAATGAGCAGTTCTTC	CSASSRQSPYNEQFF	.	15	TRBJ2-1	TRBV20-1	few
TGTGCCAGCAGCCCCCGGGACAGGGGATCCGGGGAGCTGTTTTTT	CASSPRDRGSGELFF	TRBD1	15	TRBJ2-2	TRBV7-3	.
TGTGCCAGCAGCCCCGAGAGCTACGAGCAGTACTTC	CASSPESYEQYF	.	12	TRBJ2-7	TRBV7-9	.
TGTGCCACCAAGGGACTAGCTGGATACGAGCAGTACTTC	CATKGLAGYEQYF	TRBD2	13	TRBJ2-7	TRBV19	.
TGTGCCAGCAGTTTTCACGGGGGCGAGCAGTACTTC	CASSFHGGEQYF	.	12	TRBJ2-7	TRBV6-1	.
TGTGCCAGCAGGGACAGGTACGAGCAGTACTTC	CASRDRYEQYF	TRBD1	11	TRBJ2-7	TRBV6-1	many
TGCGCCAGCAGCCAAAGACACCAGGGGGCAAACACTGAAGCTTTCTTT	CASSQRHQGANTEAFF	TRBD1	16	TRBJ1-1	TRBV4-1	few
TGCAGTGCCATTGGACTACTCTCCTACAATGAGCAGTTCTTC	CSAIGLLSYNEQFF	.	14	TRBJ2-1	TRBV20-1	.